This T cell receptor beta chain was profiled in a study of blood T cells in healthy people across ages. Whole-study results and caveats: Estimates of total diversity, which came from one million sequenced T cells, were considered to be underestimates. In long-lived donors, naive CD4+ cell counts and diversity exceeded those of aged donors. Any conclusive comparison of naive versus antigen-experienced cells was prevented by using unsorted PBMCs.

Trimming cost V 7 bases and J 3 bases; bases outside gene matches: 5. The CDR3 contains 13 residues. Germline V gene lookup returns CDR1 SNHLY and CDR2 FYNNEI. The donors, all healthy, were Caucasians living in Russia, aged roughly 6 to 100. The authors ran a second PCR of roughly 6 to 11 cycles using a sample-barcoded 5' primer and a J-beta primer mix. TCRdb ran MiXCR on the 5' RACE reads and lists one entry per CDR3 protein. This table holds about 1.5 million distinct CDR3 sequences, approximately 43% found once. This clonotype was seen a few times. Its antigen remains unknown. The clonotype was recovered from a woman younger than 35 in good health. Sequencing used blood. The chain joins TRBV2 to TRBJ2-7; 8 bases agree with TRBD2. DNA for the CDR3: TGTGCCAGCACCTATAGCGGGATCTACGAGCAGTACTTC. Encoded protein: CASTYSGIYEQYF.